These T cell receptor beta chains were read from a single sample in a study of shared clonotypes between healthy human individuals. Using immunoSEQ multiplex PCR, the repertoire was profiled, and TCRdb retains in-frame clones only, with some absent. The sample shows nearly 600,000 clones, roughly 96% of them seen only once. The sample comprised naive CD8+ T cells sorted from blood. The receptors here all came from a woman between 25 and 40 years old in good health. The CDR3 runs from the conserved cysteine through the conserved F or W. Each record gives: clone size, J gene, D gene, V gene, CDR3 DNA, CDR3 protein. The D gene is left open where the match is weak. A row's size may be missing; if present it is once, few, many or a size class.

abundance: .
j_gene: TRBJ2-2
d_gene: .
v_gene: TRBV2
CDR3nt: TGTGCCAGCAGTGATTCCAGATCCGGGGAGCTGTTTTTT
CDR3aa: CASSDSRSGELFF

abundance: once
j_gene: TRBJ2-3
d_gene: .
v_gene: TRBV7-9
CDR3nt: TGTGCCAGCAGCATCCCCGACCAGGGCGCTTATACAGATACGCAGTATTTT
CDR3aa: CASSIPDQGAYTDTQYF

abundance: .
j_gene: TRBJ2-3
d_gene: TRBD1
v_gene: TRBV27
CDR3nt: TGTGCCAGCAGTTTAAGGACAGGAGGAGATACGCAGTATTTT
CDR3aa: CASSLRTGGDTQYF

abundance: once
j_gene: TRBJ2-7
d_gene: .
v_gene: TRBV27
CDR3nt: TGTGCCAGCAGTCCCTATCCGGGGCTCATTGGGGCTGACGAGCAGTACTTC
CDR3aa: CASSPYPGLIGADEQYF

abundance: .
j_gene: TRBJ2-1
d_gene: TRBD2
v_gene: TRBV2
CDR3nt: TGTGCCAGCAGCGGTGGGACTAGCGGATACAATGAGCAGTTCTTC
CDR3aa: CASSGGTSGYNEQFF

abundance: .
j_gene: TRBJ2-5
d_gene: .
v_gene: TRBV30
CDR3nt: TGTGCCTGGAGTGGACCGACAGAAAGAAAAGAGACCCAGTACTTC
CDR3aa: CAWSGPTERKETQYF

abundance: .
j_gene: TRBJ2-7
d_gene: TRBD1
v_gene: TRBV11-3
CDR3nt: TGTGCCAGCAGCTCCCCCCACAAAATAACAGAGACAGGGGCACTCTACGAGCAGTACTTC
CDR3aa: CASSSPHKITETGALYEQYF

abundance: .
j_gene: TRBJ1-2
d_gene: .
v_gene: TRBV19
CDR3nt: TGTGCCAGTAGTATTTTGCCAGATAATGGCTACACCTTC
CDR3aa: CASSILPDNGYTF

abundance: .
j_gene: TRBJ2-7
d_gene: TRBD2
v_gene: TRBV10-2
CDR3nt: TGCGCCAGCACAGAAAACCTTCCTAGCGGGAGTTACGAGCAGTACTTC
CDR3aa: CASTENLPSGSYEQYF

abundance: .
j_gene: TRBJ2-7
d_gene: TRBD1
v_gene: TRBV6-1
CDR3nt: TGTGCCAGCAGGACCGGGACAGGCCTAACCTACGAGCAGTACTTC
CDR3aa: CASRTGTGLTYEQYF

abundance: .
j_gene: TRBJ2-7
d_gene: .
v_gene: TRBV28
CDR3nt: TGTGCCAGCAGTTTTCCCCGAATCTTC
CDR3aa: CASSFPRIF

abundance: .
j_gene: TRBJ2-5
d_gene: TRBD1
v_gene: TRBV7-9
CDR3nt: TGTGCCAGCAGCTTCTCTAAGGGGGCCCAGCAAGAGACCCAGTACTTC
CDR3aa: CASSFSKGAQQETQYF

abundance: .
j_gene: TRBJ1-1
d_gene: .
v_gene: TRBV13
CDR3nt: TGTGCCAGCAAGGTAGGCAGGGACACTGAAGCTTTCTTT
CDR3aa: CASKVGRDTEAFF

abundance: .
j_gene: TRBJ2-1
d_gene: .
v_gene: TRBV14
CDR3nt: TGTGCCAGCAGCCAAGTCCCTAGCGAGTCACCTTACAATGAGCAGTTCTTC
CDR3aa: CASSQVPSESPYNEQFF

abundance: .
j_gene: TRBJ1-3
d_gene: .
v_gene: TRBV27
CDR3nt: TGTGCCAGCAGTTTCGGCGGAAGCTCTGGAAACACCATATATTTT
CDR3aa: CASSFGGSSGNTIYF

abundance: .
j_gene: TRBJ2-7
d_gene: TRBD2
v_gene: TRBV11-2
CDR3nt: TGTGCCAGCAGCGTATCTGGCGGGAGTGATTATGAGCAGTACTTC
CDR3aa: CASSVSGGSDYEQYF

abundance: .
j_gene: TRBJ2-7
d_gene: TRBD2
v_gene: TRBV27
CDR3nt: TGTGCCAGCAGTCGACTAGCGGCGAAGGACGAGCAGTACTTC
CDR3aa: CASSRLAAKDEQYF

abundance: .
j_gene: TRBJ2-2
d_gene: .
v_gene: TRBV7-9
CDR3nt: TGTGCCAGCAGCTTATTGGACACCGGGGAGCTGTTTTTT
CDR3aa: CASSLLDTGELFF

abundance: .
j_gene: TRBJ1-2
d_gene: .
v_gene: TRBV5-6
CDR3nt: TGTGCCAGCAGCCCCCTTCCGGGACCTAACTATGGCTACACCTTC
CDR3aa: CASSPLPGPNYGYTF

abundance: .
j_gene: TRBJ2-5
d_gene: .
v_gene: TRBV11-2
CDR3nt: TGTGCCAGCAGCTTAGGTAGGCCCCAAGAGACCCAGTACTTC
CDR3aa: CASSLGRPQETQYF

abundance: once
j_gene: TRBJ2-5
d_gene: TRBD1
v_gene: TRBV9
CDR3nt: TGTGCCAGCAGCGCCGGTACAGGGGTGGGGGAAGAGACCCAGTACTTC
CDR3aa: CASSAGTGVGEETQYF

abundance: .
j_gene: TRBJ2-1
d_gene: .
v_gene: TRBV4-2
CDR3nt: TGTGCCAGCAGCTCCCGGGATAGAATTTATGAGCAGTTCTTC
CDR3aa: CASSSRDRIYEQFF

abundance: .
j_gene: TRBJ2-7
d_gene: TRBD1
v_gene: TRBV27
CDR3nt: TGTGCCAGCAGTATCCTTTCCGGGACAGGGACTTACGAGCAGTACTTC
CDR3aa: CASSILSGTGTYEQYF

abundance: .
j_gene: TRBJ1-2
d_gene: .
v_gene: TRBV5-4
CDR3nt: TGTGCCAGCAGCTTGCCAGGGAGAGCTAACTATGGCTACACCTTC
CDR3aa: CASSLPGRANYGYTF

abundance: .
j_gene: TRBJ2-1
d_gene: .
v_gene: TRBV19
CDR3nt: TGTGCCAGTAGTATAGGTCTCAATGAGCAGTTCTTC
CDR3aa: CASSIGLNEQFF

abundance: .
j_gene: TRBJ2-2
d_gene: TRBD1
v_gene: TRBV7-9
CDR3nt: TGTGCCAGCAGCTCCCGGGACAGGGCCACCGGGGAGCTGTTTTTT
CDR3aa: CASSSRDRATGELFF

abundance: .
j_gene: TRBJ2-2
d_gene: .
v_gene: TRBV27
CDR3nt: TGTGCCAGCAGGGGCCGGGACCCTGGGCCCGGGGAGCTGTTTTTT
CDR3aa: CASRGRDPGPGELFF

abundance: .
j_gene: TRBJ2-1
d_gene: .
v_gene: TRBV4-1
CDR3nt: TGCGCCAGCAGCCAAGCTGTGTTGATTCGGACAGTCTACAATGAGCAGTTCTTC
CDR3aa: CASSQAVLIRTVYNEQFF

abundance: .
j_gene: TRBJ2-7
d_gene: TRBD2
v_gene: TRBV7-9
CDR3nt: TGTGCCAGCAGCTCTGGACTAGCGGGAGGTCTCTACGAGCAGTACTTC
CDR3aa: CASSSGLAGGLYEQYF

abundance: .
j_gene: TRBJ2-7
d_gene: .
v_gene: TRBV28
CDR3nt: TGTGCCAGCAGTTTTTCTGAACGCACCTACGAGCAGTACTTC
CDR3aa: CASSFSERTYEQYF

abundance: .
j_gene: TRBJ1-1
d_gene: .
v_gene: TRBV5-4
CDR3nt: TGTGCCAGCAGCTTGAAAGGGAACACTGAAGCTTTCTTT
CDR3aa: CASSLKGNTEAFF

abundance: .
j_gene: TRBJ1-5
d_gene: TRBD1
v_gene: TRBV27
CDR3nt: TGTGCCAGCAGTCCGGGGACAGGGGGAAGTTTAGCCCAGCATTTT
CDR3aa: CASSPGTGGSLAQHF

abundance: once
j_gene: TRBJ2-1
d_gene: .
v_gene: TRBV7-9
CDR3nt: TGTGCCAGCAGCCCCGGGCAGGGTGGACCCTACAATGAGCAGTTCTTC
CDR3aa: CASSPGQGGPYNEQFF

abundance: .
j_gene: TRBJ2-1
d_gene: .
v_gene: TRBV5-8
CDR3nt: TGTGCCAGCAGCTTGTTGCTAGACAATGAGCAGTTCTTC
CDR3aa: CASSLLLDNEQFF

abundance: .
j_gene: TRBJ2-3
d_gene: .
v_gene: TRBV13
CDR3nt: TGTGCCAGCAGCTCCCCGCGAAGGGCGCAGTATTTT
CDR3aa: CASSSPRRAQYF

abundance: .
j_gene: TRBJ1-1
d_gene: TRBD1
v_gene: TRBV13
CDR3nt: TGTGCCAGCAGCACGGACAGGGGTAACACTGAAGCTTTCTTT
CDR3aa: CASSTDRGNTEAFF

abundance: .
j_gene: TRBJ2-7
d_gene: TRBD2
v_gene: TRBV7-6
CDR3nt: TGTGCCAGCAGCGGCGGGACTAGCGGGAGCGAAGAATCTTACGAGCAGTACTTC
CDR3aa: CASSGGTSGSEESYEQYF

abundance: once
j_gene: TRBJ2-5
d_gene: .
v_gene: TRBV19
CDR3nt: TGTGCCAGTAAATGGAGAGGACAGCCCCAAGAGACCCAGTACTTC
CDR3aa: CASKWRGQPQETQYF

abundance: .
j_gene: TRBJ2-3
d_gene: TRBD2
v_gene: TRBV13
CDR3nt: TGTGCCAACCGTATTGGACTAGCGGGAGATACTGGTTTGAAAGATACGCAGTATTTT
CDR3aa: CANRIGLAGDTGLKDTQYF

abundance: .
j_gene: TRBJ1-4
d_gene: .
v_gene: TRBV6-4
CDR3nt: TGTGCCAGCAGTGACCGCTCAGCGGCCGGTAATGAAAAACTGTTTTTT
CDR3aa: CASSDRSAAGNEKLFF

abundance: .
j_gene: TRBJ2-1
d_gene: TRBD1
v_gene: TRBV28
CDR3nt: TGTGCCAGCAGTTTAGGACAGGTTTATAATGAGCAGTTCTTC
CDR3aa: CASSLGQVYNEQFF

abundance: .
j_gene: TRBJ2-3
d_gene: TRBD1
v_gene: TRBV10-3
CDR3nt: TGTGCCATCAGTACCACCGGGACAGGGGATCGAAGCACAGATACGCAGTATTTT
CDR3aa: CAISTTGTGDRSTDTQYF

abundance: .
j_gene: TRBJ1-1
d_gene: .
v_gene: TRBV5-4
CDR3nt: TGTGCCAGCAGCTTGGAGGGGTTGAACACTGAAGCTTTCTTT
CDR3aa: CASSLEGLNTEAFF

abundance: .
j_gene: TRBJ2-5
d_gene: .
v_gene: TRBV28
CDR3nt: TGTGCCAGCAGTTTCGGCCTGTCGTACCAAGAGACCCAGTACTTC
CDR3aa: CASSFGLSYQETQYF

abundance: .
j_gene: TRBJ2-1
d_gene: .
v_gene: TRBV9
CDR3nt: TGTGCCAGCAGCGCCCTCAGGTCGAATGAGCAGTTCTTC
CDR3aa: CASSALRSNEQFF

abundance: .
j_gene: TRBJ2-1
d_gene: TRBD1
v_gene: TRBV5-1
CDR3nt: TGCGCCAGCAGCGACAGGGGCTCCTACAATGAGCAGTTCTTC
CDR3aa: CASSDRGSYNEQFF

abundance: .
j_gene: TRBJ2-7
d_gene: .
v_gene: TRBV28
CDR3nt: TGTGCCAGCAGTTTATACGAGTACGAGCAGTACTTC
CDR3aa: CASSLYEYEQYF

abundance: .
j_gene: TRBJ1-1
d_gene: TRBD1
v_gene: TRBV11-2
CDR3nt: TGTGCCAGCAGCTTAGATTGGCAGGGGGCGTTGAACACTGAAGCTTTCTTT
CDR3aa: CASSLDWQGALNTEAFF

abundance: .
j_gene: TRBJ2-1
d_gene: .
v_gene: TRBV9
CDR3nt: TGTGCCAGCAGCGTAGGTAACAATGAGCAGTTCTTC
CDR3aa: CASSVGNNEQFF

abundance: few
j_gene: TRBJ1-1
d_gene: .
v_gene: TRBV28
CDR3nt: TGTGCCAGCAGTTTTGCGGACGGAATGAACACTGAAGCTTTCTTT
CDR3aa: CASSFADGMNTEAFF

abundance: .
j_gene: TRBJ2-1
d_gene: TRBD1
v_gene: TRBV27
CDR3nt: TGTGCCAGCGGGACAGGGGGACCGCCCAATGAGCAGTTCTTC
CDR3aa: CASGTGGPPNEQFF

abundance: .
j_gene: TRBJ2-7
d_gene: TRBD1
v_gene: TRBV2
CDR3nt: TGTGCCAGCAGGACCTATGAGACAGGGGAATACGAGCAGTACTTC
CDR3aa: CASRTYETGEYEQYF